These 19 T cell receptor beta chains originate from one sample sequenced in a study of blood T cells in healthy people across ages. With a J-beta primer mix and a sample-barcoded 5' primer, a second PCR ran about 7 to 12 cycles. Using its own MiXCR run on the 5' RACE reads, TCRdb lists one record per CDR3 protein. The table has about 970,000 distinct CDR3 sequences, roughly half seen once. The specimen sequenced was blood. The origin of the receptors is a woman aged 60 to 75 in good health.

This clonotype was detected a few times. V gene TRBV20-1 combines with J gene TRBJ1-2; TRBD1 is a possible D gene (5 bases). Germline loops: CDR1 DFQATT, CDR2 SNEGSKA (reference sequence). Trimming stripped 5 bases from V and 7 bases from J, with 20 bases between. CDR3 length: 14 residues. The CDR3 sequence: CSAPEAREEAGYTF. The CDR3 bases are TGCAGTGCTCCAGAGGCCAGGGAGGAGGCTGGCTACACCTTC.

The rearrangement uses TRBV28 and TRBJ2-3; perhaps TRBD1 as D (6 bases). The CDR3 is made up of 15 amino acids. The ends were cut back, 7 bases at V and 4 bases at J, with 18 bases in the middle. CDR1 and CDR2 (germline): MDHEN, SYDVKM. The CDR3 DNA reads TGTGCCAGCACACACGGGACACATCGGGCAGATACGCAGTATTTT. Encoded protein: CASTHGTHRADTQYF.

In this sample, this clonotype turned up a few times. The genes are TRBV29-1 and TRBJ2-7, with 9 bases that match TRBD1. This CDR3 spans 13 amino acids. V lost 5 bases to trimming and J lost 7 bases; unmatched junction nucleotides: 9. In germline, CDR1 is SQVTM, CDR2 ANQGSEA. The CDR3 DNA reads TGCAGCGTTTTCGGGACAGGGTCTTGGGAGCAGTACTTC. Translation gives CSVFGTGSWEQYF.

This clonotype occurred many times. The CDR3 protein is CASSFDRQGRYEQYF. CDR3 DNA sequence: TGTGCCAGCAGCTTCGACCGACAGGGGAGGTACGAGCAGTACTTC. The V call is TRBV7-2, the J call TRBJ2-7; 8 bases map to TRBD1. V shed 3 bases and J 4 bases; nucleotides not matched to a gene: 8. Looked up from germline, CDR1 is SGHTA and CDR2 is FQGNSA. The CDR3 spans 15 residues.

This clonotype has just one count. The chain links TRBV7-2 to TRBJ2-5; D may be TRBD2 (5 bases). The J call is uncertain, as TRBJ2-7 better fits the DNA end. Germline loops: CDR1 SGHTA, CDR2 FQGNSA. The CDR3 extends over 13 amino acids. The CDR3 protein is CASSFRRGFEQYF. The CDR3 nucleotides are TGTGCCAGCAGCTTTCGGAGAGGGTTCGAGCAGTACTTC.

Notes on this clonotype: At one end, the junction sequence differs from germline, possibly due to a read error. This chain joins TRBV7-2 and TRBJ2-1; TRBD2 agrees at 7 bases. This CDR3 comprises 17 residues. In germline, CDR1 is SGHTA, CDR2 FQGNSA. CDR3: CACSQEAGGSSYNEQFF. CDR3 nucleotides: TGTGCCTGCAGCCAGGAAGCCGGCGGGAGCTCCTACAATGAGCAGTTCTTC.

This clonotype was observed a handful of times. The chain uses TRBV7-2 and TRBJ2-4, with D tentatively TRBD1 or TRBD2 (5 bases each). The germline gives CDR1 SGHTA, CDR2 FQGNSA. This CDR3 is built from 13 residues. The V gene lost 3 bases and the J gene lost 7 bases, with 10 bases spanning the gap. CDR3 amino acids: CASSLGPTNIQYF. The CDR3 bases are TGTGCCAGCAGCTTGGGACCCACGAACATTCAGTACTTC.

This clonotype was seen only a few times. CDR3 DNA: TGCAGTGCTAGGCCGGGACAGGGGGCTCCTGAAGCTTTCTTT. Translation: CSARPGQGAPEAFF. The chain links TRBV20-1 to TRBJ1-1, with 12 positions matching TRBD1. The CDR3 totals 14 residues. The V and J ends lost 3 bases and 6 bases, in that order; junction bases with no gene match: 5. Germline CDR1 and CDR2: DFQATT and SNEGSKA (reference sequence).

This clonotype has only a few counts. The J gene is TRBJ2-6, the V gene TRBV14; TRBD1 agrees at 7 bases. With 5 bases clipped from V and 1 base from J, the junction kept 11 bases outside the gene matches. CDR3 size: 18 residues. Per germline, CDR1 SGHDN and CDR2 FVKESK. DNA of the CDR3: TGTGCCAGCAGCTCTGACCTGGGCAGGGGGTCTGGGGCCAACGTCCTGACTTTC. Protein: CASSSDLGRGSGANVLTF.

This clonotype was detected only a few times. The genes are TRBV11-1 and TRBJ2-5; TRBD2 aligns across 12 bases. The DNA end is a closer match to TRBJ2-7, so the J assignment may be wrong. CDR1 and CDR2 (germline): SGHAT, FQDESV (reference sequence). The CDR3 length is 15 residues. In DNA form, the CDR3 reads TGTGCCAGCAGCATACTAGCGGGAGGTGTTGGCGAGCAGTACTTC. It encodes CASSILAGGVGEQYF.

The rearrangement uses TRBV19 and TRBJ2-1; no reliable D call. Trimming cost V 9 bases and J 2 bases, with 14 bases left between them. The CDR3 has 14 amino acids. Germline V lookup: CDR1 LNHDA, CDR2 SQIVND (reference sequence). CDR3 sequence reads: CASSQRAAYNEQFF. In DNA, the CDR3 is TGTGCCAGCTCGCAAAGGGCAGCCTACAATGAGCAGTTCTTC.

V is TRBV12-3 or TRBV12-4 and J is TRBJ1-1; D is unclear. The CDR3 has 12 residues. V lost 3 bases, J lost 5 bases, and 7 bases lay in between. The CDR3 DNA reads TGTGCCAGCAGTTTTAGCTGGACTGAAGCTTTCTTT. This sequence encodes CASSFSWTEAFF.

This clonotype was found a few times. The rearrangement uses TRBV7-2 and TRBJ2-5; D uncertain. This CDR3 has 14 amino acids. V was clipped by 1 base and J by 1 base, with 7 bases between them. CDR1 is SGHTA and CDR2 is FQGNSA in the germline V gene. The CDR3 DNA is TGTGCCAGCAGCTTAGATGTCCGCCAAGAGACCCAGTACTTC. Residues: CASSLDVRQETQYF.

This chain connects TRBV25-1 to TRBJ2-1; no definite D call. Trimming stripped 3 bases from V and 2 bases from J, with 11 bases between. CDR3 length: 15 amino acids. Looked up from germline, CDR1 is MGHDK and CDR2 is SYGVNS. CDR3 sequence (DNA): TGTGCCAGCAGTGATTGGGCTACTACCTACAATGAGCAGTTCTTC. Its translation: CASSDWATTYNEQFF.

The genes are TRBV28 and TRBJ1-6, with TRBD1 identical over 7 bases. CDR1 and CDR2 from the germline V gene are MDHEN and SYDVKM. The ends lost 4 bases at V and 7 bases at J; junction bases unmatched: 10. This CDR3 is built from 16 residues. DNA for the CDR3: TGTGCCAGCAGTTCCTCCCAGACAGGGTACAATTCACCCCTCCACTTT. Amino acids: CASSSSQTGYNSPLHF. The full variable domain, completed using reference TRBV28 and TRBJ1-6, is DVKVTQSSRYLVKRTGEKVFLECVQDMDHENMFWYRQDPGLGLRLIYFSYDVKMKEKGDIPEGYSVSREKKERFSLILESASTNQTSMYLCASSSSQTGYNSPLHFGNGTRLTVT.

A word on this clonotype: One end of the junction fails to match germline, which may point to a read error. The chain links TRBV6-5 to TRBJ2-7; 12 bases fit TRBD2. Germline lookup yields CDR1 MNHEY and CDR2 SVGAGI. This CDR3 has 19 residues. CDR3 DNA sequence: TGCGCCAGCAGTTACTCGTTGGGACTAGCGGGTGGGAAGGGGGACGAGCAGTACTTC. It is translated as CASSYSLGLAGGKGDEQYF.

The DNA for the CDR3 is TGCAGTGCTGGCACTTCATTAGCGGATCTCAACAATGAGCAGTTCTTC. Its protein is CSAGTSLADLNNEQFF. The V and J genes are TRBV20-1 and TRBJ2-1, with TRBD2 as a possible D gene (6 bases). The CDR3 loop spans 16 amino acids. The germline CDR1 and CDR2 sequences are DFQATT and SNEGSKA (reference sequence). V was shortened by 5 bases and J by 5 bases, with 22 bases between the two germline ends.

This sequence joins TRBV27 and TRBJ2-4; either TRBD1 or TRBD2 may fit D (5 bases each). Matching the DNA end better, TRBJ2-7 makes the J call doubtful. CDR3 length equals 16 residues. Germline CDR1 and CDR2: MNHEY and SMNVEV (reference sequence). CDR3 residues: CASSSATGTGLYEQYF. DNA for the CDR3: TGTGCCAGCAGTTCCGCCACCGGGACGGGTCTTTACGAGCAGTACTTC.

The chain couples TRBV2 to TRBJ2-7; 10 bases line up with TRBD2. Germline loops: CDR1 SNHLY, CDR2 FYNNEI. V lost 9 bases and J lost 3; bases outside the gene matches: 20. The CDR3 length is 18 residues. CDR3 bases: TGTGCCAGTATGGAGCGGGGGGGACTAGTCCTTTATGGCTACGAGCAGTACTTC. Its translation: CASMERGGLVLYGYEQYF.